This T cell receptor (beta chain) was captured by sequencing in a study of regulatory T cells in long-lasting Graves disease. Many counts were recorded for this clonotype. Arm-PCR of CDR3 regions and iRepertoire HTBI primers were the basis on which TCR beta libraries were built. TCRdb passed the multiplex PCR reads through MiXCR, listing each CDR3 protein once. The top ten clones hold 9.5% to 15% of a sample with approximately 560,000 distinct CDR3 sequences, about 16% of them seen once. The time point: newly diagnosed GD, antithyroid drugs for less than 3 months. The TCR library was prepared using RNA isolated from PBMCs. The V gene's germline CDR1 is SGHRS and CDR2 YFSETQ. V was pared by 0 bases and J by 7 bases, with 9 bases of the junction left unmatched. This CDR3 has 16 amino acids. This sample also belongs to another study, concerning T cells in Graves' hyperthyroidism and ophthalmopathy.

The TCR sequence derives from a man in his late teens or twenties with Graves disease. The starting material was peripheral blood mononuclear cells (PBMCs), obtained at new diagnosis, from a patient treated with antithyroid drugs. This chain connects TRBV5-1 to TRBJ1-5, with 8 positions matching TRBD1. The CDR3 is CASSLEATGVGQPQHF. CDR3 DNA: TGCGCCAGCAGCTTGGAGGCGACAGGGGTCGGACAGCCCCAGCATTTT.